The 32 T cell receptor beta chains given below trace back to one sample, sequenced in a study of shared clonotypes between healthy human individuals. Sequencing used immunoSEQ multiplex PCR; TCRdb keeps in-frame clones, though not all of them. Of approximately 640,000 clones in the sample, approximately 75% were seen once. The sample taken for sequencing was memory CD4+ T cells sorted from blood. Noted subset: CD45RA-negative fraction. These receptors all come from a woman younger than 45 in good health.

The rearrangement uses TRBV7-6 and TRBJ2-5; D ambiguous. V was cut by 5 bases and J by 7 bases, with 8 bases left in between. The CDR3 consists of 11 residues. Germline V CDR1 and CDR2: SGHVS, FNYEAQ. CDR3 residues: CASSPPGTQYF. In DNA form, the CDR3 reads TGTGCCAGCAGCCCCCCGGGGACCCAGTACTTC.

In this sample, this clone turned up a few times. The chain employs TRBV29-1 and TRBJ2-3, with 10 positions matching TRBD2. The CDR3 is 12 amino acids. Germline V lookup: CDR1 SQVTM, CDR2 ANQGSEA. Trimming took 7 bases from V and 10 from J; bases not matched to a gene: 8. The CDR3 region has the DNA TGCAGCGCCTTTTCTGGGACTAGCGCGCAGTATTTT. Protein: CSAFSGTSAQYF.

This clone was counted between two and nine times. The rearrangement uses TRBV7-8 and TRBJ2-1; TRBD2 matches 12 bases. Per germline, CDR1 SGHVS and CDR2 FQNEAQ. The CDR3 loop spans 17 amino acids. Losses at the gene ends were 2 bases for V and 9 bases for J; bases not matched to a gene: 11. CDR3: CASSLLTSGSRFTEQFF. CDR3 coding DNA: TGTGCCAGCAGCTTACTGACTAGCGGGAGTCGTTTCACTGAGCAGTTCTTC.

This chain connects TRBV5-6 to TRBJ2-3, with D perhaps matching TRBD2 (6 bases). The V gene's germline CDR1 is SGHDT and CDR2 YYEEEE. The CDR3 contains 16 residues. The V gene lost 0 bases and the J gene lost 5 bases, with 16 bases spanning the gap. The CDR3 DNA sequence: TGTGCCAGCAGCTTGGGTTCGGGAGTGGGGGGAGATACGCAGTATTTT. The encoded protein is CASSLGSGVGGDTQYF.

J is TRBJ2-7 and V is TRBV9; D may be TRBD1 (6 bases). CDR3 size: 16 residues. Between the trimmed V and J ends, which lost 0 bases and 1 base, there was a span of 14 bases. Germline V CDR1 and CDR2: SGDLS, YYNGEE. The CDR3 DNA reads TGTGCCAGCAGCGTAGGGAGTCCCGGGACATCCTACGAGCAGTACTTC. It yields the protein CASSVGSPGTSYEQYF.

The genes are TRBV30 and TRBJ2-7, with D possibly matching TRBD1 (6 bases). The CDR3 contains 15 residues. Germline CDR1 and CDR2: GTSNPN and SVGIG (reference sequence). The V and J ends lost 0 bases and 3 bases respectively, with 15 bases between them. CDR3 amino acids: CAWSVVGAGHYEQYF. CDR3 nucleotide sequence: TGTGCCTGGAGTGTTGTGGGGGCGGGTCACTACGAGCAGTACTTC.

This chain links TRBV7-9 with TRBJ2-1; either TRBD1 or TRBD2 may supply D (6 bases each). This CDR3 is 15 amino acids long. Looked up from germline, CDR1 is SEHNR and CDR2 is FQNEAQ (reference sequence). V gave up 5 bases and J gave up 0 bases, with 11 bases separating them. The CDR3 DNA is TGTGCCAGCAGCGGAGGGGGGAGCTCCTACAATGAGCAGTTCTTC. It translates to CASSGGGSSYNEQFF.

V usage is TRBV27 and J usage is TRBJ2-5; 13 nucleotides align to TRBD2. The J call is uncertain, as TRBJ2-7 better fits the DNA end. Germline V gene lookup returns CDR1 MNHEY and CDR2 SMNVEV (reference sequence). The CDR3 has 16 amino acids. The CDR3 DNA sequence: TGTGCCAGCAGCATTGACCCGGGACTAGCGGGGTACGAGCAGTACTTC. As protein: CASSIDPGLAGYEQYF.

The chain joins TRBV28 to TRBJ1-4, with a possible D match to TRBD1 (5 bases). Germline-derived CDR1 and CDR2 are MDHEN and SYDVKM. Trimming stripped 5 bases from V and 4 bases from J, with 11 bases between. This CDR3 has 14 amino acids. The CDR3 bases are TGTGCCAGCAGTCGACAGCTTATTAATGAAAAACTGTTTTTT. This gives the protein CASSRQLINEKLFF.

This clone was detected ten times or more. This chain connects TRBV7-9 to TRBJ1-2; maybe TRBD1 (5 bases). The V and J ends lost 8 bases and 6 bases respectively, with 16 bases between them. Germline values: CDR1 SEHNR, CDR2 FQNEAQ (reference sequence). The CDR3 sequence is 13 residues long. CDR3 DNA: TGTGCCAGCGACAGCCGGGGGACTGATGGCTACACCTTC. This encodes CASDSRGTDGYTF.

The rearrangement uses TRBV7-8 and TRBJ1-1, with D possibly matching TRBD1 (5 bases). This CDR3 spans 13 amino acids. Germline V lookup: CDR1 SGHVS, CDR2 FQNEAQ. Trimming removed 1 base from V and 5 bases from J, with 8 bases in between. CDR3 loop: CASSLDRFTEAFF. CDR3 DNA sequence: TGTGCCAGCAGCTTAGACAGGTTTACTGAAGCTTTCTTT.

The rearrangement uses TRBV13 and TRBJ2-3; 9 bases map to TRBD2. Germline trimming cut 7 bases from V and 4 bases from J; bases unmatched to any gene: 12. The CDR3 length is 16 residues. Germline V CDR1 and CDR2: PRHDT, FYEKMQ (reference sequence). CDR3 nucleotides: TGTGCCAGCACAATTCCTAGCGGGAAGAACGCAGATACGCAGTATTTT. It yields the protein CASTIPSGKNADTQYF.

V and J are TRBV14 and TRBJ2-1; 7 positions agree with TRBD1. The length of the CDR3 is 13 residues. V trimming: 0 bases; J trimming: 11 bases; junction bases outside the gene matches: 4. Germline V gene lookup returns CDR1 SGHDN and CDR2 FVKESK. The CDR3 bases are TGTGCCAGCAGCCAAGAAGACAGGGTTAAGCAGTTCTTC. Protein product: CASSQEDRVKQFF.

This clone occurred a few times. The V gene is TRBV11-1, the J gene TRBJ2-7; 7 bases map to TRBD1. CDR1 SGHAT and CDR2 FQDESV come from the germline V gene (reference sequence). The CDR3 is 12 amino acids. Germline trimming cut 6 bases from V and 5 bases from J; bases unmatched to any gene: 4. CDR3 nucleotide sequence: TGTGCCAGCAGTCACACAGGGGACGAGCAGTACTTC. Its translation is CASSHTGDEQYF.

The genes are TRBV28 and TRBJ2-1; no firm D call. Germline lookup yields CDR1 MDHEN and CDR2 SYDVKM. Trimming took 5 bases from V and 0 from J, leaving 14 bases between them. The CDR3 has 16 residues. CDR3 region: CASSRKRLGSYNEQFF. CDR3 coding DNA: TGTGCCAGCAGTAGGAAGCGATTAGGCTCCTACAATGAGCAGTTCTTC.

The chain uses TRBV7-9 and TRBJ2-7; 8 bases agree with TRBD2. The CDR3 runs 14 residues. Germline values: CDR1 SEHNR, CDR2 FQNEAQ (reference sequence). Trimming removed 5 bases from V and 4 bases from J; junction bases left unmatched: 7. The CDR3 loop reads CASSPGLAGYEQYF. As DNA, the CDR3 is TGTGCCAGCAGCCCCGGGCTAGCGGGTTACGAGCAGTACTTC.

Concerning this clone itself: Other DNA variants within this sample encode the same CDR3. V gene TRBV4-1 combines with J gene TRBJ2-6; D not resolved. Germline CDR1 is MGHRA and CDR2 is YSYEKL. CDR3 length equals 14 residues. Trimming pared 0 bases from V and 0 bases from J, leaving 0 bases between. The CDR3 DNA is TGCGCCAGCAGCCAAGACTCTGGGGCCAACGTCCTGACTTTC. It specifies CASSQDSGANVLTF.

The V gene is TRBV6-5, the J gene TRBJ2-1; TRBD1 matches at 7 bases. Germline CDR1 reads MNHEY; CDR2 reads SVGAGI. The J segment lost 8 bases and the V segment lost 6 bases, leaving 7 bases of the junction unmatched. The CDR3 has 13 residues. This CDR3 reads CASSRSQGDEQFF. The CDR3, as DNA: TGTGCCAGCAGCCGATCCCAGGGGGATGAGCAGTTCTTC.

The chain uses TRBV6-1 and TRBJ1-1; the match to TRBD1 covers 9 bases. Germline loops: CDR1 MNHNS, CDR2 SASEGT. Trimming at V came to 5 bases and at J to 4 bases, leaving 5 bases not matched to a gene. This CDR3 has 14 residues. In DNA, the CDR3 is TGTGCCAGCAGTCCTACAGGGGGCGGCACTGAAGCTTTCTTT. Protein: CASSPTGGGTEAFF.

A word on this clone: The same CDR3 arises from other DNA sequences in this sample as well. The chain carries TRBV25-1 and TRBJ1-5; D is ambiguous. This CDR3 is 13 amino acids long. Germline CDR1 is MGHDK and CDR2 is SYGVNS. Trimming pared 3 bases from V and 4 bases from J, leaving 7 bases between. The CDR3 DNA is TGTGCCAGCAGTGACCGAGGGAATCAGCCCCAGCATTTT. The encoded protein is CASSDRGNQPQHF.

This clone appeared once. The V gene is TRBV28, the J gene TRBJ1-1; D not resolved. This CDR3 comprises 15 residues. Germline-derived CDR1 and CDR2 are MDHEN and SYDVKM. V gave up 6 bases and J gave up 4 bases, with 18 bases separating them. The CDR3 is CASSRFRLVGTEAFF. The CDR3 bases are TGTGCCAGCAGCCGGTTTAGGTTGGTGGGCACTGAAGCTTTCTTT.

The gene calls are TRBV21-1 and TRBJ2-7; the table's D call, TRBD1, has no DNA check behind it. TRBV21-1 is a pseudogene. The CDR3 contains 19 residues. CDR3: CASSTGTHQKRMPTYEQYF. DNA of the CDR3: TGTGCCAGCAGCACTGGGACACACCAAAAACGAATGCCGACCTACGAGCAGTACTTC.

This clone was detected ten times or more. Other DNA sequences in the sample encode the same CDR3. The rearrangement links TRBV5-1 to TRBJ2-3; D is possibly TRBD2 (6 bases). Germline-derived CDR1 and CDR2 are SGHRS and YFSETQ. The CDR3 is 14 amino acids. V dropped 0 bases and J dropped 2 bases, with 7 bases sitting between them. Written as DNA, the CDR3 is TGCGCCAGCAGCTTGGGGGAGGTCACAGATACGCAGTATTTT. It specifies CASSLGEVTDTQYF.

The chain carries TRBV5-4 and TRBJ1-5; unclear D gene. The CDR3 is 20 amino acids. V gave up 1 base and J gave up 0 bases, with 23 bases separating them. Germline V gene data show CDR1 as SGHNT and CDR2 as YYREEE (reference sequence). This CDR3 is CASSLPTAGYSKGSNQPQHF. The CDR3 coding sequence is TGTGCCAGCAGCTTGCCCACGGCAGGCTATTCAAAAGGTAGCAATCAGCCCCAGCATTTT.

The CDR3, as DNA: TGTGCCAGCAGTAGACGGACAGTCTGGGGCCAGCCCCAGCATTTT. Translating it yields CASSRRTVWGQPQHF. The chain combines TRBV6-1 with TRBJ1-5, with D possibly being TRBD1 (6 bases). CDR3 size: 15 residues. Germline loops: CDR1 MNHNS, CDR2 SASEGT. The V gene lost 5 bases and the J gene lost 7 bases, with 18 bases spanning the gap.

The chain links TRBV6-6 to TRBJ2-7, with D hard to call. Trimming removed 6 bases from V and 5 bases from J, with 17 bases in between. Germline-derived CDR1 and CDR2 are MNHNY and SVGAGI (reference sequence). CDR3 length equals 14 residues. CDR3 sequence (DNA): TGTGCCAGCAGCCCCGGCCTCCCTAAGGACGAGCAGTACTTC. This encodes CASSPGLPKDEQYF.

This clone was counted a single time. The chain recombines TRBV6-1 with TRBJ2-5; D ambiguous. TRBJ2-7 explains the end of the DNA better; the J call may be wrong. In germline, CDR1 is MNHNS, CDR2 SASEGT. The CDR3 covers 14 residues. The CDR3 protein is CASSGQLGSYEQYF. The CDR3 nucleotides are TGTGCCAGCAGTGGTCAGCTGGGTTCCTACGAGCAGTACTTC.

The chain carries TRBV28 and TRBJ1-2, with TRBD1 identical over 8 bases. This CDR3 spans 14 amino acids. The V segment lost 6 bases and the J segment 8 bases; nucleotides outside the gene matches: 11. CDR1 and CDR2 (germline): MDHEN, SYDVKM. CDR3 loop: CASSPGGAPGGYTF. The CDR3 DNA follows: TGTGCCAGCAGCCCAGGGGGCGCCCCCGGGGGCTACACCTTC.

This sequence joins TRBV11-2 and TRBJ1-4; D is undetermined. Trimming took off 4 bases at V and 0 bases at J, with 18 bases between the two ends. CDR1 and CDR2 from the germline V gene are SGHAT and FQNNGV. The CDR3 has 18 residues. In nucleotides, the CDR3 is TGTGCCAGCAGCTCCCTCGGGAGACGCCCGGCAACTAATGAAAAACTGTTTTTT. It specifies CASSSLGRRPATNEKLFF.

J is TRBJ2-7 and V is TRBV28, with TRBD1 identical over 10 bases. This CDR3 has 17 residues. The junction had 13 bases not matched to a gene; V was cut back by 4 bases and J by 4 bases. Germline CDR1 reads MDHEN; CDR2 reads SYDVKM. The CDR3 loop is CASSSIGTGAAGYEQYF. DNA of the CDR3: TGTGCCAGCAGTTCCATTGGGACAGGGGCGGCGGGTTACGAGCAGTACTTC.

The chain recombines TRBV18 with TRBJ1-2, with D unclear. Trimming removed 3 bases at V and 7 bases at J, with 12 bases between. CDR3 length: 13 residues. Germline V gives CDR1 KGHSH, CDR2 LQKENI. This CDR3 is CASSPSPRVGYTF. CDR3 nucleotides: TGTGCCAGCTCACCCAGCCCCCGGGTTGGCTACACCTTC.

The CDR3 is CASSPQDSSYEQYF. The CDR3 DNA sequence: TGTGCCAGCAGCCCTCAAGACAGCTCCTACGAGCAGTACTTC. The chain joins TRBV6-6 to TRBJ2-7; tentatively, D is TRBD1 (5 bases). Germline V gene lookup returns CDR1 MNHNY and CDR2 SVGAGI (reference sequence). The CDR3 has 14 amino acids. With 6 bases removed from V and 0 bases from J, the gap between germline ends came to 12 bases.